The entry below gives a single TCR beta chain sequence along with its context. The V gene end was trimmed by 4 bases and the J gene end by 7 bases; junction bases not matched to a gene: 18. Germline CDR1 MGHDK, CDR2 SYGVNS. CDR3 length: 18 amino acids. The data stem from a study of blood T cell repertoires in COVID-19. Study information: Both acute and convalescent COVID-19 samples were obtained from the United States, Italy and Spain. Nucleic acid was either cDNA or gDNA, and it came from T cells, B-cell-depleted T cells, or PBMCs.

Original data processing: It was from reference gene primer amplification that nucleated cell counts were estimated. Here immunoSEQ multiplex PCR was the method, and the copy in TCRdb shows in-frame clones only, minus some. That table furnishes V, J and clone size, whereas the DNA furnished D and trimming. The table lists approximately 240,000 clones, 70% to 90% of them singletons. The chain employs TRBV25-1 and TRBJ1-4; TRBD1 aligns across 7 bases. The receptor was isolated from a woman aged 30 to 39 who had recovered from COVID-19. Sample: peripheral blood. CDR3 protein: CASSGLTGKGGSGEKLFF. In DNA form, the CDR3 reads TGTGCCAGCAGTGGGTTGACAGGGAAAGGCGGGTCTGGTGAAAAACTGTTTTTT.